What follows is one T cell receptor beta chain and its context. The table came from immunoSEQ multiplex PCR; TCRdb's copy has only in-frame clones and leaves some out. This table holds tens of thousands of clones, 85% to 95% found once. The data were taken from a study of T cell changes during pregnancy in multiple sclerosis. The clonotype was recovered from a female donor with multiple sclerosis, enrolled in a pregnancy study. Sequenced material: peripheral blood, taken in the first trimester of pregnancy.

CDR3 bases: TGCGCCAGCAGCTTCCGTGTGGGGGCCAGTACCGGGGAGCTGTTTTTT. It is translated as CASSFRVGASTGELFF. This chain uses TRBV4-3 with TRBJ2-2, with D tentatively TRBD1 (6 bases). The CDR3 spans 16 residues. Trimming took 5 bases from V and 5 from J, leaving 18 bases between them. Germline CDR1 reads LGHNA; CDR2 reads YSLEER.